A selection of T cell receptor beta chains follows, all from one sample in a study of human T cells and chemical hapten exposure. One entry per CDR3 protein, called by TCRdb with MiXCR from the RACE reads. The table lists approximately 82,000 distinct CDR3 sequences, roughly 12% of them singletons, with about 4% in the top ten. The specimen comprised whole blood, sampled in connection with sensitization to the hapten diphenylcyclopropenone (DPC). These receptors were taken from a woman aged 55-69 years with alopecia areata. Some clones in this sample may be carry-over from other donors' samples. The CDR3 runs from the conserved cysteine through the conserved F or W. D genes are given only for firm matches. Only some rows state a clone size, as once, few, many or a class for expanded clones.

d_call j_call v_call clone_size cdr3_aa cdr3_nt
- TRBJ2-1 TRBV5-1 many CASSLGPENNEQFF TGCGCCAGCAGCTTGGGTCCGGAAAACAATGAGCAGTTCTTC
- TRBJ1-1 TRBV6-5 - CASSYGTGTYAFF TGTGCCAGCAGTTACGGTACAGGGACTTATGCTTTCTTT
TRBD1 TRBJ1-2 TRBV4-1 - CASSQDLGTGGAAGYTF TGCGCCAGCAGCCAAGATTTAGGAACAGGGGGCGCCGCTGGCTACACCTTC
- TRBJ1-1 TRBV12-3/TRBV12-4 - CASSPVGGGNTEAFF TGTGCCAGCAGCCCCGTGGGAGGCGGGAACACTGAAGCTTTCTTT
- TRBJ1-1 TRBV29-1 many CSVVVGLNTEAFF TGCAGCGTTGTTGTGGGATTGAACACTGAAGCTTTCTTT
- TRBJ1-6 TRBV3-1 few CASSQSRDGNSPLHF TGTGCCAGCAGCCAGTCCAGGGACGGGAATTCACCCCTCCACTTT
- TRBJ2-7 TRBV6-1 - CASSEAPGVQQYF TGTGCCAGCAGTGAAGCGCCTGGGGTTCAGCAGTACTTC
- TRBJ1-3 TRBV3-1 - CASSQDIVGAPSSGNTIYF TGTGCCAGCAGCCAAGATATCGTGGGAGCACCGAGCTCTGGAAACACCATATATTTT
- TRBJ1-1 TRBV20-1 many CSARQPNFPMNTEAFF TGCAGTGCTAGACAGCCGAATTTTCCCATGAACACTGAAGCTTTCTTT
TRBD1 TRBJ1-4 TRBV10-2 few CASSESARAGGKLFF TGCGCCAGCAGTGAGTCGGCCAGGGCAGGGGGAAAACTGTTTTTT
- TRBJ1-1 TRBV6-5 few CASSYSVWTEAFF TGTGCCAGCAGTTACTCGGTGTGGACTGAAGCTTTCTTT
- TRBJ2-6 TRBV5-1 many CASSPRSRTGSGANVLTF TGCGCCAGCAGCCCCCGATCACGTACGGGGTCTGGGGCCAACGTCCTGACTTTC
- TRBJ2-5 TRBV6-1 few CASSERGPVTQETQYF TGTGCCAGCAGCGAGCGTGGACCCGTGACCCAAGAGACCCAGTACTTC
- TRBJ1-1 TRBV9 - CASSVAPRDTEAFF TGTGCCAGCAGCGTAGCACCCCGGGACACTGAAGCTTTCTTT
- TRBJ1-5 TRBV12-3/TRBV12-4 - CASSLSSGGTGYNQPQHF TGTGCCAGCAGTTTAAGTAGCGGGGGCACCGGGTACAATCAGCCCCAGCATTTT
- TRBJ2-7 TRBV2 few CASSRRQPNYEQYF TGTGCCAGCAGTCGTAGACAACCTAACTACGAGCAGTACTTC
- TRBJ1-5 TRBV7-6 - CASSPLGVRQPQHF TGTGCCAGCAGCCCTTTAGGGGTTCGGCAGCCCCAGCATTTT
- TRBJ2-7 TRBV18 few CASSPPYNSYEQYF TGTGCCAGCTCACCACCCTACAACTCCTACGAGCAGTACTTC
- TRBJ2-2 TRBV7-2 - CASSPRGNTGELFF TGTGCCAGCAGCCCTCGGGGAAACACCGGGGAGCTGTTTTTT
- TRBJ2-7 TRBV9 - CASSPPEGREPYEQYF TGTGCCAGCAGCCCCCCGGAAGGCAGGGAACCCTACGAGCAGTACTTC
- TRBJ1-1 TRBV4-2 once CASSQGSSYAEAFF TGTGCCAGCAGCCAAGGGTCCAGTTATGCTGAAGCTTTCTTT
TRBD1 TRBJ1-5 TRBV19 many CASLPLESGGSGLNFQPQHF TGTGCCAGTCTCCCCTTAGAGTCAGGGGGCTCGGGACTTAATTTTCAGCCCCAGCATTTT
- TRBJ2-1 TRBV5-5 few CASIVRNEQFF TGTGCCAGCATCGTTCGGAATGAGCAGTTCTTC
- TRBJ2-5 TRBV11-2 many CASSYPDRFGETQYF TGTGCCAGCAGCTATCCCGACAGGTTTGGGGAGACCCAGTACTTC